These 3 T cell receptor beta chains came from one sample sequenced in a study of shared clonotypes between healthy human individuals. The repertoire was sequenced with immunoSEQ multiplex PCR; TCRdb's copy has only in-frame clones and lacks some. The table has over a million clones, more than 65% seen once; the top ten hold around 1.5%. The specimen sequenced was memory CD4+ T cells sorted from blood. Regarding subset: CD45RA-negative fraction. All receptors come from a man younger than 35 in good health.

Notes on this clone: Other DNA sequences within the sample encode an identical CDR3. The rearrangement uses TRBV10-3 and TRBJ1-4; the match to TRBD1 covers 8 bases. CDR3 length: 14 residues. J gave up 5 bases and V 2 bases, and 1 base lay outside the gene matches. CDR1 and CDR2 from the germline V gene are ENHRY and SYGVKD. The CDR3 sequence is CAISETGGNEKLFF. CDR3 nucleotide sequence: TGTGCCATCAGTGAGACAGGGGGAAATGAAAAACTGTTTTTT.

The chain joins TRBV11-2 to TRBJ2-7; a weak D match, TRBD2 (7 bases). V was clipped by 0 bases and J by 2 bases, with 8 bases between them. Per the germline V gene, CDR1 is SGHAT and CDR2 is FQNNGV. The CDR3 covers 14 residues. The CDR3 coding sequence is TGTGCCAGCAGCTTAGACGGGGGGCCCTACGAGCAGTACTTC. Its protein product is CASSLDGGPYEQYF.

This clone was seen repeatedly, ten times or more. V gene TRBV4-1 combines with J gene TRBJ1-3; tentatively, D is TRBD1 (5 bases). V was clipped by 2 bases and J by 10 bases, with 12 bases between them. The CDR3 has 13 amino acids. From germline, CDR1 is MGHRA and CDR2 YSYEKL. The CDR3 sequence: CASSQWRGETIYF. CDR3 bases: TGCGCCAGCAGCCAATGGCGGGGGGAAACCATATATTTT.